The rows below give T cell receptor beta chains drawn from one sample of a study of shared clonotypes between healthy human individuals. Data came from immunoSEQ multiplex PCR; TCRdb stores just in-frame clones and leaves some out. The sample contains about 380,000 clones, 90% to 98% of which appear only once. The sequenced sample was memory CD8+ T cells sorted from blood. Source of these receptors: a man aged 30 to 45 in good health. CDR3s include the opening cysteine and the closing phenylalanine or tryptophan. A D gene is named only where the DNA matches it firmly. Not every row has a clone size; where given, it reads once, few, many or a size class.

D gene | J gene | V gene | clone size | CDR3 DNA | CDR3 protein
TRBD1 | TRBJ1-4 | TRBV7-9 | NA | TGTGCCAGCTCGGGACAGGGTATCCCTCATCGGGAAAAACTGTTTTTT | CASSGQGIPHREKLFF
NA | TRBJ1-5 | TRBV28 | NA | TGTGCCAGCAGTTTGAGCCGGCAGCCCCAGCATTTT | CASSLSRQPQHF
NA | TRBJ2-7 | TRBV7-7 | NA | TGTGCTAGCAGCTTAGTTTGGAGGGGGAACGAGCAGTACTTC | CASSLVWRGNEQYF
TRBD2 | TRBJ2-3 | TRBV4-1 | NA | TGCGCCAGCAGCCGGGAACCCGGGACAGGGACTAGCGGGGTCACAGATACGCAGTATTTT | CASSREPGTGTSGVTDTQYF
TRBD1 | TRBJ1-2 | TRBV28 | NA | TGTGCCAGCAGTCCGAGACAGGGTGACTATGGCTACACCTTC | CASSPRQGDYGYTF
TRBD1 | TRBJ1-4 | TRBV7-8 | NA | TGTGCCAGCAGCCTCGGGACAGGAACCAAACTGTTTTTT | CASSLGTGTKLFF
TRBD2 | TRBJ2-1 | TRBV5-4 | NA | TGTGCCAGCAGCTCCCCATTACTAGCGGGAGCTTCTAATGAGCAGTTCTTC | CASSSPLLAGASNEQFF
NA | TRBJ1-5 | TRBV28 | NA | TGTGCCAGCAGAAAAAAAGCAGGGGCAAATCAGCCCCAGCATTTT | CASRKKAGANQPQHF
TRBD2 | TRBJ2-3 | TRBV5-4 | NA | TGTGCCAGCAGCTTAGCGGGAGCGGGAGATACGCAGTATTTT | CASSLAGAGDTQYF
TRBD1 | TRBJ2-7 | TRBV28 | NA | TGTGCCAGCAGTCCTACCCCAGCCGGGACAGCGAGCTCCTACGAGCAGTACTTC | CASSPTPAGTASSYEQYF
NA | TRBJ1-3 | TRBV14 | NA | TGTGCCAGCAGGAGGTTGAGCCAAGGGGACACCATATATTTT | CASRRLSQGDTIYF
NA | TRBJ1-6 | TRBV5-5 | once | TGTGCCAGCAGCTTGTGGGCCACTTTACGGTGGAATTCACCCCTCCACTTT | CASSLWATLRWNSPLHF
TRBD2 | TRBJ2-7 | TRBV7-8 | NA | TGTGCCAGCAGCTTATCCGGGAGGGTCGGCGAGCAGTACTTC | CASSLSGRVGEQYF
NA | TRBJ1-5 | TRBV27 | NA | TGTGCCAGCAGTTTATCAGGTAGTCAGCCCCAGCATTTT | CASSLSGSQPQHF
TRBD2 | TRBJ2-1 | TRBV10-3 | once | TGTGCCATCAGTGGGACTAGCGGGAGGGCCCTCTACAATGAGCAGTTCTTC | CAISGTSGRALYNEQFF
TRBD2 | TRBJ2-5 | TRBV10-3 | NA | TGTGCCATCAGTGATCAAAGGCACGGGACTAGGGGTCCAGAGACCCAGTACTTC | CAISDQRHGTRGPETQYF
TRBD2 | TRBJ2-1 | TRBV6-5 | NA | TGTGCCAGCAGTTACTCGGGACTAGCGGGAGGAGAGCAGTTCTTC | CASSYSGLAGGEQFF
TRBD1 | TRBJ2-7 | TRBV5-1 | NA | TGCGCCAGCAGCCCCGGACAGGCCACCTACGAGCAGTACTTC | CASSPGQATYEQYF
TRBD1 | TRBJ1-5 | TRBV19 | NA | TGTGCCAGTAGTATAGGTTGGGACAGGAATCAGCCCCAGCATTTT | CASSIGWDRNQPQHF
NA | TRBJ2-1 | TRBV7-8 | once | TGTGCCAGCAACTTAGCCGCGGCCTATACTGCGGGCAGGTCTGGTGAGCAGTTCTTC | CASNLAAAYTAGRSGEQFF
NA | TRBJ2-7 | TRBV5-5 | NA | TGTGCCAGCAGCAGGACCTACGAGCAGTACTTC | CASSRTYEQYF
TRBD2 | TRBJ2-1 | TRBV14 | few | TGTGCCAGCAGCCAGACGGGACTAGCGGGATCTCGACTCTACAATGAGCAGTTCTTC | CASSQTGLAGSRLYNEQFF
NA | TRBJ1-5 | TRBV30 | NA | TGTGCCTGGAGGGACAGCTTAAATCAGCCCCAGCATTTT | CAWRDSLNQPQHF
NA | TRBJ1-5 | TRBV5-1 | once | TGCGCCAGCAGCCCGGGGGGGGCCTATCAGCCCCAGCATTTT | CASSPGGAYQPQHF
TRBD2 | TRBJ2-7 | TRBV6-1 | once | TGTGCCAGCAGCGTCACTAGCGAACGCTCCTACGAGCAGTACTTC | CASSVTSERSYEQYF
TRBD2 | TRBJ2-2 | TRBV27 | NA | TGTGCCAGCAGTCAGAGGGAGGGTTCGAACACCGGGGAGCTGTTTTTT | CASSQREGSNTGELFF
TRBD1 | TRBJ1-5 | TRBV9 | NA | TGTGCCAGCAGCGTAGGGGGACAGGGGAATCAGCCCCAGCATTTT | CASSVGGQGNQPQHF
NA | TRBJ1-5 | TRBV2 | NA | TGTGCCAGCAGTGAAGGACCCCCCGGGGCGCGTCAGCCCCAGCATTTT | CASSEGPPGARQPQHF
NA | TRBJ2-7 | TRBV4-1 | NA | TGCGCCAGCAGCCAAGATAGCAGGGCCTACTCCTACGAGCAGTACTTC | CASSQDSRAYSYEQYF
NA | TRBJ1-1 | TRBV18 | NA | TGTGCCAGCTCACCACCAGGGGGCACTGAAGCTTTCTTT | CASSPPGGTEAFF
NA | TRBJ2-1 | TRBV30 | once | TGTGCCTGGAGATTAAATTTCAATGAGCAGTTCTTC | CAWRLNFNEQFF
NA | TRBJ2-1 | TRBV4-2 | NA | TGTGCCAGCAGCCAAGACGGACAGTCCTACAATGAGCAGTTCTTC | CASSQDGQSYNEQFF
TRBD1 | TRBJ1-5 | TRBV9 | NA | TGTGCCAGCAGCGCGACAGGGGGACAGCCCCAGCATTTT | CASSATGGQPQHF
TRBD2 | TRBJ2-7 | TRBV30 | NA | TGTGCCTGGACTAGCGGGTTCTACGAGCAGTACTTC | CAWTSGFYEQYF
TRBD1 | TRBJ1-2 | TRBV5-1 | NA | TGCGCCAGCAGATTGCCAGGGGGGGTGGTCAACACCTTC | CASRLPGGVVNTF
TRBD2 | TRBJ2-3 | TRBV15 | NA | TGTGCCACCAGCAGGACTAGCGGGAGTTGGAACACAGATACGCAGTATTTT | CATSRTSGSWNTDTQYF
TRBD2 | TRBJ2-7 | TRBV2 | NA | TGTGCCAGCAGCCCGACTAGCGGTGCCTACGAGCAGTACTTC | CASSPTSGAYEQYF
TRBD2 | TRBJ2-7 | TRBV7-9 | NA | TGTGCCAGCAGCTTACTTATTAGCGGGGGCGAGCAGTACTTC | CASSLLISGGEQYF
NA | TRBJ1-2 | TRBV6-5 | NA | TGTGCCAGCAGTTTCCGGGGTTATGGCTACACCTTC | CASSFRGYGYTF
NA | TRBJ2-7 | TRBV20-1 | NA | TGCAGTGCTCAGGTTGCCTACGAGCAGTACTTC | CSAQVAYEQYF
TRBD1 | TRBJ2-7 | TRBV29-1 | NA | TGCAGCGTTGAACGGGACAGCTCCTACGAGCAGTACTTC | CSVERDSSYEQYF
TRBD1 | TRBJ1-4 | TRBV7-2 | few | TGTGCCAGCAGCTTTAAACAGGGGGTAAAACTGTTTTTT | CASSFKQGVKLFF